These 8 T cell receptor beta chains were all obtained from the same sample, sequenced in a study of beta chain features in type 1 diabetes. Sequenced material consisted of expressed TCRB transcripts (all of the isolated RNA was reverse transcribed). TCRdb's copy holds only in-frame clones and misses some; the assay was immunoSEQ multiplex PCR. The table lists hundreds of thousands of clones, around 14% of them singletons. The specimen was naive CD4+ T cells from blood. The receptors originated from a man aged 25-45 years in good health.

As regards this clone: Other DNA sequences in the same sample also yield this CDR3. V gene TRBV5-4 combines with J gene TRBJ2-2, with 12 bases that match TRBD2. CDR1 is SGHNT, CDR2 YYREEE, per germline (reference sequence). This CDR3 has 17 residues. The junction had 6 bases not matched to a gene; V was cut back by 4 bases and J by 2 bases. As DNA, the CDR3 is TGTGCCAGCAGCCTTGAACTAGCGGGAGGCAACACCGGGGAGCTGTTTTTT. Protein product: CASSLELAGGNTGELFF. Drawing the rest from reference TRBV5-4 and TRBJ2-2, the complete variable domain is ETGVTQSPTHLIKTRGQQVTLRCSSQSGHNTVSWYQQALGQGPQFIFQYYREEENGRGNFPPRFSGLQFPNYSSELNVNALELDDSALYLCASSLELAGGNTGELFFGEGSRLTVL.

The chain is built from TRBV7-8 and TRBJ2-7, with 8 bases matching TRBD2. The V gene end was trimmed by 6 bases and the J gene end by 0 bases; junction bases not matched to a gene: 4. Germline lookup yields CDR1 SGHVS and CDR2 FQNEAQ. The CDR3 consists of 14 residues. The CDR3 sequence: CASSQAGASYEQYF. The CDR3 region has the DNA TGTGCCAGCAGTCAAGCGGGGGCCTCCTACGAGCAGTACTTC.

The table lists this clone with a few counts. The sample contains more than one DNA sequence encoding this CDR3. This chain joins TRBV9 and TRBJ2-3, with D tentatively TRBD1 or TRBD2 (5 bases each). The CDR3 extends over 14 amino acids. Looked up from germline, CDR1 is SGDLS and CDR2 is YYNGEE. Trimming cost V 0 bases and J 2 bases, with 7 bases left between them. Here the CDR3 reads CASSVAGTTDTQYF. As DNA, the CDR3 is TGTGCCAGCAGCGTAGCCGGGACCACAGATACGCAGTATTTT.

The genes are TRBV7-3 and TRBJ2-7; 14 bases align to TRBD2. From germline, CDR1 is SGHTA and CDR2 FQGTGA. The V and J ends lost 6 bases and 3 bases, in that order; junction bases with no gene match: 16. This CDR3 comprises 19 residues. In nucleotides, the CDR3 is TGTGCCAGCAGTTTATTGCCCAGGGGACTAGCGGGAGCCCTCTACGAGCAGTACGTC. It is translated as CASSLLPRGLAGALYEQYV.

This clone was recorded a few times. V and J are TRBV7-9 and TRBJ2-5, with D possibly being TRBD2 (5 bases). This CDR3 region has 12 residues. Germline V gene sequence: CDR1 SEHNR, CDR2 FQNEAQ (reference sequence). Trimming left V 6 bases short and J 3 bases short, with 8 bases between. The DNA of the CDR3 is TGTGCCAGCAGTTTGACTAAAGAGACCCAGTACTTC. Protein product: CASSLTKETQYF.

This clone was counted a few times. The V and J genes are TRBV30 and TRBJ1-2; the match to TRBD1 covers 8 bases. Germline-derived CDR1 and CDR2 are GTSNPN and SVGIG (reference sequence). The CDR3 has 15 residues. V lost 1 base and J lost 5; bases outside the gene matches: 9. CDR3 sequence reads: CAWSAPAGGWYGYTF. DNA of the CDR3: TGTGCCTGGAGTGCACCGGCAGGGGGCTGGTATGGCTACACCTTC.

This clone was found a few times. V gene TRBV7-2 combines with J gene TRBJ2-7, with D perhaps TRBD2 (5 bases). The CDR3 is 14 residues long. The V end lost 2 bases, the J end lost 3 bases, and 11 bases lay between the germline ends. CDR1 and CDR2 from the germline V gene are SGHTA and FQGNSA. The CDR3 DNA is TGTGCCAGCAGCTTACGGCTAGACTACTACGAGCAGTACGTC. It yields the protein CASSLRLDYYEQYV.

In this sample, this clone turned up a few times. V is TRBV9 and J is TRBJ2-5; D possibly matches TRBD1 or TRBD2 (5 bases each). The CDR3 is 16 residues long. Germline V gene sequence: CDR1 SGDLS, CDR2 YYNGEE. The V and J ends lost 0 bases and 3 bases respectively, with 15 bases between them. CDR3 region: CASSVDPGTVKETQYF. In nucleotides, the CDR3 is TGTGCCAGCAGCGTAGACCCCGGGACGGTTAAAGAGACCCAGTACTTC.